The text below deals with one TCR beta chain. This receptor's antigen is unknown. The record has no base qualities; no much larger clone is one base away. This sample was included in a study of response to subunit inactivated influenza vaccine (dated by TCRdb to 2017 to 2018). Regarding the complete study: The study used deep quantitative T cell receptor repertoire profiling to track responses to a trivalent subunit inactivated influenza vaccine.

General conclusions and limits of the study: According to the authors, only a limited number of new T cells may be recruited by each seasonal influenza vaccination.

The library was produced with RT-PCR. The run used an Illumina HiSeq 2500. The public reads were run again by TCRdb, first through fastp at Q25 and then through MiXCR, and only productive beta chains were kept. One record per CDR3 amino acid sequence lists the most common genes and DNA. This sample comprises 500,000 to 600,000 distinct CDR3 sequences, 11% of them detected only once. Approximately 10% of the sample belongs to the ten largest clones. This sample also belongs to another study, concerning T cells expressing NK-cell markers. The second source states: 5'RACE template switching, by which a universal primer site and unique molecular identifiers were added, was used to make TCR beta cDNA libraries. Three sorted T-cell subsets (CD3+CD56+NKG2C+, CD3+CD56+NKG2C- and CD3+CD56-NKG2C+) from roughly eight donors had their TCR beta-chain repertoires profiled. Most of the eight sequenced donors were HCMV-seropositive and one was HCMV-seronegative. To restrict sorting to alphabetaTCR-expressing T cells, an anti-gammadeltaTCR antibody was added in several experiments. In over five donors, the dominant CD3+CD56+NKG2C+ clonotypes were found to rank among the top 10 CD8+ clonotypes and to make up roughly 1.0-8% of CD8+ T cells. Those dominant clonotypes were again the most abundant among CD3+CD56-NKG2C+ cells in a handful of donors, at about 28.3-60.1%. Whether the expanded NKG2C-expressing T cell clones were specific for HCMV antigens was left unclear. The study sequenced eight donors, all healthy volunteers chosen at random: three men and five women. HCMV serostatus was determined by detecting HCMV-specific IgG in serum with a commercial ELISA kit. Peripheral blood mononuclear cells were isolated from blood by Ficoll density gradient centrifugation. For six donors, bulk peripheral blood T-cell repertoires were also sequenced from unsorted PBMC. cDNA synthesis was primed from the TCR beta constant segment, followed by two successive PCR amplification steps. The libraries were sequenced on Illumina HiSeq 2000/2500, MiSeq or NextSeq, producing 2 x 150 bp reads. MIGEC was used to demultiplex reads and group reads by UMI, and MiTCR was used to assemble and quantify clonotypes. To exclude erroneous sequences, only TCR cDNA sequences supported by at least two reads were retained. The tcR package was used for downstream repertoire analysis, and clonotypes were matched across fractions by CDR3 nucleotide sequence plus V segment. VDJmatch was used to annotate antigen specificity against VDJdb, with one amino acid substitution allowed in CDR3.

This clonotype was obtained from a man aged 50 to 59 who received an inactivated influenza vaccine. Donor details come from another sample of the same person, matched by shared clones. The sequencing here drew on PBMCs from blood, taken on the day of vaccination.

The sequence in DNA is TGCGCCAGCAGCACACAGGTGGGGACGACTGGCGTCCTGACTTTC. Its protein product is CASSTQVGTTGVLTF. The V and J genes are TRBV5-1 and TRBJ2-6; the D gene could be TRBD1 or TRBD2, each one agreeing over 5 bases. V loses 4 bases of germline sequence and J loses 12 bases, and the interval between the two ends is 20 bases. The CDR3 spans 15 residues, from the cysteine through the phenylalanine. Kept here is only the CDR3 DNA, which spans 45 bases and is read in frame from base 1. As encoded in the germline V gene, CDR1 is SGHRS while CDR2 is YFSETQ.